This entry concerns a single T cell receptor beta chain. This clonotype showed up many times. Its antigen specificity is not known. It has no much larger one-base neighbor in the sample; base qualities were not kept. The data originate from a study of T-cell reconstitution after alpha-beta-depleted transplantation in children (dated by TCRdb to the mid-2010s). In the study overall: T-cell immune reconstitution after TCRalphabeta/CD19-depleted allogeneic hematopoietic cell transplantation in children was quantitatively tracked in the study by means of TCR repertoire profiling. The full study reports these points: Over subsequent months, a decline in hyperexpanded clone frequencies was noted, and after one year, T-cell counts and TCRbeta diversity were mostly ascribed to newly produced T cells. In some patients, high TCRbeta diversity at day 60 was attributed to recipient T cells and intrathymic progenitors that had survived conditioning. About two months after transplant, the apparently early recovery of alphabetaT-cell counts reportedly depended on just several hundred clones that had expanded rapidly and came from non-depleted graft cells.

From cysteine to phenylalanine, the CDR3 is 20 amino acids long. Only the CDR3 DNA is retained, 60 bases long and in frame from the first base. The germline V gene encodes CDR1 LNHNV and CDR2 YYDKDF (reference sequence). Trimming leaves V shorter by 0 bases and J shorter by 0 bases, with the junction holding 10 bases beyond the gene matches. The library came from PCR. The data were produced on an Illumina HiSeq 2500. Molecular barcoding was employed in the preparation of TCR libraries, with unique molecular identifiers being used to normalize TCRbeta repertoire quantification. The raw public reads went through TCRdb reprocessing: fastp at Q25, MiXCR clone calling, in-frame beta chains kept. Rows merge per CDR3 protein into single entries with the most common DNA and genes. This sample is represented by about 17,000 distinct CDR3 sequences; about 5.3% of them were singletons. The ten largest clonotypes hold less than 7% of the sample.

The treatment or condition label here, explained by the study, means: allogeneic hematopoietic cell transplantation with graft depleted of TCRalphabeta T cells and CD19 B cells. TCRalphabeta/CD19-depleted allogeneic hematopoietic cell grafts were given to the transplant recipients, all of whom were children. The TCR was taken from a boy aged 5-17 years with acute lymphoblastic leukemia, due to receive a stem cell transplant. This sample comprised PBMCs, obtained before TCRalphabeta/CD19-depleted stem cell transplant. This receptor chain uses TRBV15 and TRBJ1-6; 8 bases in between match TRBD1. The DNA sequence is given as TGTGCCACCAGCAGAGACCTCAGGGGGCTGGTGAGCTCCTATAATTCACCCCTCCACTTT. Translated, this gives CATSRDLRGLVSSYNSPLHF. The variable domain in full, with residues beyond the CDR3 obtained from the reference TRBV15 and TRBJ1-6 genes, is DAMVIQNPRYQVTQFGKPVTLSCSQTLNHNVMYWYQQKSSQAPKLLFHYYDKDFNNEADTPDNFQSRRPNTSFCFLDIRSPGLGDTAMYLCATSRDLRGLVSSYNSPLHFGNGTRLTVT.